Shown below are 6 T cell receptor beta chains from a single sample sequenced in a study of shared clonotypes between healthy human individuals. TCRdb keeps only in-frame clones here, not all; method: immunoSEQ multiplex PCR. There are some 2,400,000 clones in the sample; almost 96% occur only once, and less than 0.15% lies in the top ten. Sequencing was performed on naive CD4+ T cells sorted from blood. Subset of the sample: CD45RA+ positively selected. The receptor source for this set is a man aged 18 to 30 in good health.

This chain uses TRBV6-6 with TRBJ1-2, with D maybe TRBD1 (6 bases). Germline loops: CDR1 MNHNY, CDR2 SVGAGI (reference sequence). The CDR3 contains 14 residues. Trimming cost V 3 bases and J 5 bases, with 13 bases left between them. As DNA, the CDR3 is TGTGCCAGCAGTTATGGAGGGGGGAGTTATGGCTACACCTTC. Translated, it gives CASSYGGGSYGYTF.

J is TRBJ1-2 and V is TRBV5-1, with D maybe TRBD1 (5 bases). Germline values: CDR1 SGHRS, CDR2 YFSETQ. The CDR3 consists of 14 residues. Trimming took 0 bases from V and 4 from J, leaving 10 bases between them. CDR3 loop: CASSLASGTYGYTF. The CDR3 DNA follows: TGCGCCAGCAGCTTGGCCTCAGGGACCTATGGCTACACCTTC.

This clone was seen a few times. The CDR3 reads CASSYGTGRNTIYF. CDR3 DNA: TGTGCCAGCAGTTACGGGACAGGGAGAAACACCATATATTTT. The V gene is TRBV6-5, the J gene TRBJ1-3; 9 bases are a match to TRBD1. V dropped 2 bases and J dropped 5; count of bases not matched to a gene: 1. The length of the CDR3 is 14 residues. CDR1 MNHEY and CDR2 SVGAGI come from the germline V gene.

This chain joins TRBV7-3 and TRBJ2-5, with TRBD1 matching over 7 bases. CDR3 length: 14 amino acids. V shed 2 bases, J shed 2 bases, and the junction held 2 bases outside the gene matches. Germline CDR1 SGHTA, CDR2 FQGTGA. The CDR3, as DNA: TGTGCCAGCAGCTTAGGCAGGGGGCAAGAGACCCAGTACTTC. This codes for CASSLGRGQETQYF.

V usage is TRBV19 and J usage is TRBJ1-1; 7 bases fit TRBD1. V lost 8 bases, J lost 1 base, and 4 bases stayed unmatched. The CDR3 spans 13 residues. CDR1 and CDR2 from the germline V gene are LNHDA and SQIVND (reference sequence). The CDR3 sequence: CASLQGGNTEAFF. CDR3 bases: TGTGCCAGTCTCCAGGGGGGGAACACTGAAGCTTTCTTT. Full variable domain (missing parts from reference TRBV19 and TRBJ1-1): DGGITQSPKYLFRKEGQNVTLSCEQNLNHDAMYWYRQDPGQGLRLIYYSQIVNDFQKGDIAEGYSVSREKKESFPLTVTSAQKNPTAFYLCASLQGGNTEAFFGQGTRLTVV.

This clone was detected only once. This rearrangement joins TRBV2 to TRBJ2-5, with a possible D match to TRBD1 (6 bases). This CDR3 has 14 residues. CDR1 is SNHLY and CDR2 is FYNNEI in the germline V gene. V was shortened by 5 bases and J by 5 bases, with 15 bases between the two germline ends. CDR3 nucleotides: TGTGCCAGCAGTAGAACAGGGTATACGGAGACCCAGTACTTC. Translating it yields CASSRTGYTETQYF. The full variable domain, its missing parts supplied by reference TRBV2 and TRBJ2-5, is EPEVTQTPSHQVTQMGQEVILRCVPISNHLYFYWYRQILGQKVEFLVSFYNNEISEKSEIFDDQFSVERPDGSNFTLKIRSTKLEDSAMYFCASSRTGYTETQYFGPGTRLLVL.